The source of this TCR beta chain is a study of identical twins. TCRdb re-derived calls from the 5' RACE reads in MiXCR, one entry per CDR3 protein. The top ten clones hold roughly 3.1% of a sample with under 300,000 distinct CDR3 sequences, around 8.3% of them seen once. The germline V gene has CDR1 SGDLS and CDR2 YYNGEE. This CDR3 spans 12 amino acids. V was clipped by 3 bases and J by 6 bases, with 9 bases between them. The study's findings and limits: For zero-insertion analyses, partial confounding could come from invariant MAIT and iNKT cells. High-abundance cord blood beta clonotypes had fewer insertions; memory repertoires showed none. Among beta out-of-frame sequences, excess sharing between twins appeared weaker. Donors were not followed over many years; analysis was cross-sectional.

This clonotype has more than one count but fewer than ten. Antigen unknown. Separately, the same data were catalogued under a study of yellow fever vaccine responses in identical twins.

The clonotype originates from a woman under 30 in good health. The sample consisted of CD8+ T cells sorted from blood. This chain joins TRBV9 and TRBJ1-1; D may be TRBD1 (5 bases). This chain's CDR3 is CASSDRDPEAFF. The CDR3, as DNA: TGTGCCAGCAGCGACCGGGACCCTGAAGCTTTCTTT.